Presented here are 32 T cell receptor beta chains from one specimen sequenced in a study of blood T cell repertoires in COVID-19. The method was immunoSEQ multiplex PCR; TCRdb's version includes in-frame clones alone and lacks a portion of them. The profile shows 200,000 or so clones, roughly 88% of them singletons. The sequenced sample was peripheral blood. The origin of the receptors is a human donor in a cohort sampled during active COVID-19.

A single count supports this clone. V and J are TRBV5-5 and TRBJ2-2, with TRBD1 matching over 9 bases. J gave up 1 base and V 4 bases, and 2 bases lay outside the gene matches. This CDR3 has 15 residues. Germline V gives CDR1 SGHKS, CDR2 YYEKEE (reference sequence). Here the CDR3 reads CASSPGQGNTGELFF. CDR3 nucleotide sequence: TGTGCCAGCAGCCCGGGACAGGGGAACACCGGGGAGCTGTTTTTT.

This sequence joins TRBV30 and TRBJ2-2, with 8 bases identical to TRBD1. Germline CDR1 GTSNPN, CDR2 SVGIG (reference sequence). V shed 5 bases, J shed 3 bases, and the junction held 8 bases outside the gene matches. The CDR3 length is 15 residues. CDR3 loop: CAWCRQGYDTGELFF. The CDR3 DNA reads TGTGCCTGGTGCAGACAGGGGTATGACACCGGGGAGCTGTTTTTT.

The CDR3 spells CSVGTDRAENTEAFF. DNA for the CDR3: TGCAGCGTTGGGACGGACCGAGCGGAAAACACTGAAGCTTTCTTT. This rearrangement joins TRBV29-1 to TRBJ1-1, with D unclear. Germline loops: CDR1 SQVTM, CDR2 ANQGSEA. The CDR3 contains 15 residues. V lost 4 bases, J lost 2 bases, and 17 bases lay in between.

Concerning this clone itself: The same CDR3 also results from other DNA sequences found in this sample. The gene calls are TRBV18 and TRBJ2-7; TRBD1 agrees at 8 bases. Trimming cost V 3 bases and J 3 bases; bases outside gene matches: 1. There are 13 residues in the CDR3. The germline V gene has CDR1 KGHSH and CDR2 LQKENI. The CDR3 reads CASSPGTGYEQYF. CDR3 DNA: TGTGCCAGCTCACCTGGGACAGGCTACGAGCAGTACTTC.

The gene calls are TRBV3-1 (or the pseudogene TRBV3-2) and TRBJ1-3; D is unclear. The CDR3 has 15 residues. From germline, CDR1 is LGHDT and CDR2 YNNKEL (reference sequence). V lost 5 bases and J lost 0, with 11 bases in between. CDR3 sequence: CASSAGFSSGNTIYF. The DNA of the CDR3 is TGTGCCAGCAGCGCGGGATTCAGCTCTGGAAACACCATATATTTT.

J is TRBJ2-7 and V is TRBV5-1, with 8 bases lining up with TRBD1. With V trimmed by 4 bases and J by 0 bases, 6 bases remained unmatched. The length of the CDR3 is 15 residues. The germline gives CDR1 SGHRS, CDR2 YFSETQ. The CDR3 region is CASSPRQGNSYEQYF. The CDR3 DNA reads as TGCGCCAGCAGCCCTCGACAGGGGAACTCCTACGAGCAGTACTTC.

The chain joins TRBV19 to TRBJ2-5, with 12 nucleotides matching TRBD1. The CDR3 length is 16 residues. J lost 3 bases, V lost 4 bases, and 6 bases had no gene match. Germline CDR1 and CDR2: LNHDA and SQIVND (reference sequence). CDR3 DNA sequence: TGTGCCAGTAGTACCCGGGACAGGGGGCGGAAAGAGACCCAGTACTTC. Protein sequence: CASSTRDRGRKETQYF.

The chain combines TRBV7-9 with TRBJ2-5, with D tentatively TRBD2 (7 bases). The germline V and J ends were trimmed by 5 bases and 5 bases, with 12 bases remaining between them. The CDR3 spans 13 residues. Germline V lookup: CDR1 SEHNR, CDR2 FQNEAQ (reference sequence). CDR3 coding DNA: TGTGCCAGCAGCAGAGGGGGGGAGGAGACCCAGTACTTC. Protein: CASSRGGEETQYF.

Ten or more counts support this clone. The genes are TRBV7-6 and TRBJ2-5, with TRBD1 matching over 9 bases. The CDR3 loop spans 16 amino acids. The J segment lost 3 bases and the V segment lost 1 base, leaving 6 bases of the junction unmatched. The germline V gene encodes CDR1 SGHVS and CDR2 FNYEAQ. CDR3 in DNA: TGTGCCAGCAGCTTAGGAGGGACAGGGAAAAAAGAGACCCAGTACTTC. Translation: CASSLGGTGKKETQYF.

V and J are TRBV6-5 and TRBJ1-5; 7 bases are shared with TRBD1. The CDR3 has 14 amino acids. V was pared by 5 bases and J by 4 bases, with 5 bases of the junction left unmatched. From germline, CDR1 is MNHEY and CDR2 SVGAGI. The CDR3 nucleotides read TGTGCCAGCAGTACACGACAGGGAAATCAGCCCCAGCATTTT. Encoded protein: CASSTRQGNQPQHF.

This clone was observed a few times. CDR3 protein: CASSQDGGAPNEKLFF. The CDR3 DNA is TGTGCCAGCAGCCAAGATGGAGGAGCCCCTAATGAAAAACTGTTTTTT. The chain couples TRBV3-1 (or the pseudogene TRBV3-2) to TRBJ1-4; D is uncertain. The CDR3 loop spans 16 amino acids. V lost 0 bases and J 3 bases, leaving 11 bases between the germline ends. Germline lookup yields CDR1 LGHDT and CDR2 YNNKEL (reference sequence).

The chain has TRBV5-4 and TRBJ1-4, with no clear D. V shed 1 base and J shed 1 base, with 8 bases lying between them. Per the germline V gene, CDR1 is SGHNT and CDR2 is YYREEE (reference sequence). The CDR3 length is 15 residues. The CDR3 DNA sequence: TGTGCCAGCAGCTTGCGCGAGGAAACTAATGAAAAACTGTTTTTT. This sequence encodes CASSLREETNEKLFF.

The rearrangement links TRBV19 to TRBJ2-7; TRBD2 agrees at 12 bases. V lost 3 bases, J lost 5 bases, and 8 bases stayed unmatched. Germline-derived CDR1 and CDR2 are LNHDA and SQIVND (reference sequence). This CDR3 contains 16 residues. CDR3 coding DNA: TGTGCCAGTAGTATGATCCTAGCGGGAGGGCAAAACGAGCAGTACTTC. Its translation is CASSMILAGGQNEQYF.

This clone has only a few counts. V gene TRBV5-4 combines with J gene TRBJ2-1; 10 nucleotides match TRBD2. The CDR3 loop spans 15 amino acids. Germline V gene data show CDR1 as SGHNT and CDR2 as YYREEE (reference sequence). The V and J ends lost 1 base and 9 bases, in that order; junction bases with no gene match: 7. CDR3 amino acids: CASSLSLAGESEQFF. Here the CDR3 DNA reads TGTGCCAGCAGCTTGTCCCTAGCGGGAGAGAGTGAGCAGTTCTTC.

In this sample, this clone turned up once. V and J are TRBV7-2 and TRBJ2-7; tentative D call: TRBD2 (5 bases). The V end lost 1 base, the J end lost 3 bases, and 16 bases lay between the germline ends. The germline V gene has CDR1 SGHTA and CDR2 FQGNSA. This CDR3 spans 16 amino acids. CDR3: CASSLVSEAPHYEQYF. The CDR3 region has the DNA TGTGCCAGCAGCTTAGTTTCGGAGGCACCGCACTACGAGCAGTACTTC.

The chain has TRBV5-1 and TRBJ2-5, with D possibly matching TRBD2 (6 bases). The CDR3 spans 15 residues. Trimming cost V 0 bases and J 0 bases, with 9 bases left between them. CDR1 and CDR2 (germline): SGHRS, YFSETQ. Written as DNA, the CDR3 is TGCGCCAGCAGCTTGGCGGGACTTGACCAAGAGACCCAGTACTTC. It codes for CASSLAGLDQETQYF.

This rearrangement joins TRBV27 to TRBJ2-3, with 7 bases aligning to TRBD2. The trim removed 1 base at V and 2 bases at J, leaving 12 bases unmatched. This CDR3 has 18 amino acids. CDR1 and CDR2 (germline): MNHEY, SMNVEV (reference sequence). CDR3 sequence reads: CASSLYPRLAEATDTQYF. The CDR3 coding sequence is TGTGCCAGCAGTTTATACCCCCGGCTAGCGGAGGCCACAGATACGCAGTATTTT.

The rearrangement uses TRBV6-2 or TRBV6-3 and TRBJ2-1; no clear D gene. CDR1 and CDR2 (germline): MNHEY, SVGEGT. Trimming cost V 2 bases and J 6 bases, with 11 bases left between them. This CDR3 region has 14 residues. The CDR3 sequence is CASSYTSPVNEQFF. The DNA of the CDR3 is TGTGCCAGCAGTTACACGAGCCCCGTCAATGAGCAGTTCTTC.

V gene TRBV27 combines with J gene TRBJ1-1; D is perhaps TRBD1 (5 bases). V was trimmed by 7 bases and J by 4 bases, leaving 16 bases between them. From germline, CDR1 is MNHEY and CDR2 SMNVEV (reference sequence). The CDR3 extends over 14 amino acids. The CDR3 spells CASTGRLGGTEAFF. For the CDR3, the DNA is TGTGCCAGCACGGGGAGACTCGGGGGCACTGAAGCTTTCTTT.

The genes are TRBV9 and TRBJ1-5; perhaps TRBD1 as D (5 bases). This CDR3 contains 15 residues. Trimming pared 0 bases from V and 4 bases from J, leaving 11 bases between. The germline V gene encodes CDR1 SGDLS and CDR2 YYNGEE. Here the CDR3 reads CASSVDGGLNQPQHF. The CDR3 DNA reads TGTGCCAGCAGCGTAGACGGGGGTCTTAATCAGCCCCAGCATTTT.

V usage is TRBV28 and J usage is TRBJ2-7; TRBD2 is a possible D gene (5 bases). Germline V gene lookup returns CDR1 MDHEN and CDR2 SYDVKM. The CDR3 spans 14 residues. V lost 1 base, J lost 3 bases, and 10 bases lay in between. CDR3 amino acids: CASSLSGKDYEQYF. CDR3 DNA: TGTGCCAGCAGTTTATCGGGGAAGGACTACGAGCAGTACTTC.

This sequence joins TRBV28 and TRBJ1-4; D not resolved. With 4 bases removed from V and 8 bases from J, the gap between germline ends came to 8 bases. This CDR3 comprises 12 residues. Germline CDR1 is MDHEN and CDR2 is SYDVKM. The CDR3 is CASSYGGEKLFF. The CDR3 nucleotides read TGTGCCAGCAGTTACGGCGGAGAAAAACTGTTTTTT.

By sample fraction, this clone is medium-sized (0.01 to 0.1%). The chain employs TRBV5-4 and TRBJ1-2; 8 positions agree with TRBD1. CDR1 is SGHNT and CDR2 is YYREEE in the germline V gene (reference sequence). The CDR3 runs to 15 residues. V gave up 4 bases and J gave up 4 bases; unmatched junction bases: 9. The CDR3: CASSPGQGNPYGYTF. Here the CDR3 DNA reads TGTGCCAGCAGCCCCGGACAGGGAAACCCCTATGGCTACACCTTC.

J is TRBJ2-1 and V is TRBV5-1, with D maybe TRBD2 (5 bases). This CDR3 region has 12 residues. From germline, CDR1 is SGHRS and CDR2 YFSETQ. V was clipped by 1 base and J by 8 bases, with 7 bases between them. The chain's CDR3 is CASSLYGDEQFF. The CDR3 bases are TGCGCCAGCAGCTTGTACGGGGATGAGCAGTTCTTC.

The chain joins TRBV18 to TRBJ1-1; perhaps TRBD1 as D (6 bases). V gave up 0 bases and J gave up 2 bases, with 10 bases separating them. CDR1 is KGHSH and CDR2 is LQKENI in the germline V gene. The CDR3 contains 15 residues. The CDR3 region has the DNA TGTGCCAGCTCACCACCTAACAGGGAAAACACTGAAGCTTTCTTT. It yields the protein CASSPPNRENTEAFF.

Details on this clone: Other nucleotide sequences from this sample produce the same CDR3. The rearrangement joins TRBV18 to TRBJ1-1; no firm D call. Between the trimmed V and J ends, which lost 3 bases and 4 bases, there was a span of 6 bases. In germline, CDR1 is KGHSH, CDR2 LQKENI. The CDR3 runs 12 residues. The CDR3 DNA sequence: TGTGCCAGCTCACCCTCGTCCACTGAAGCTTTCTTT. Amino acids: CASSPSSTEAFF.

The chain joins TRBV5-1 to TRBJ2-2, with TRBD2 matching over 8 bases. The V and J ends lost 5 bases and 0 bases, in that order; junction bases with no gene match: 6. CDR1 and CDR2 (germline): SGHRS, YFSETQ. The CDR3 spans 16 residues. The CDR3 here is CASSPSGSSNTGELFF. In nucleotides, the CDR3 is TGCGCCAGCAGTCCCAGCGGGAGTTCGAACACCGGGGAGCTGTTTTTT.

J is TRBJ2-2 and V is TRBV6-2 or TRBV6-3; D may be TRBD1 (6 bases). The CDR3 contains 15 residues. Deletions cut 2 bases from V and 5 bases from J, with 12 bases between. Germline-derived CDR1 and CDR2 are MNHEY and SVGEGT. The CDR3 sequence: CASSYPRQGTGELFF. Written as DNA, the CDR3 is TGTGCCAGCAGTTACCCCCGGCAGGGGACCGGGGAGCTGTTTTTT.

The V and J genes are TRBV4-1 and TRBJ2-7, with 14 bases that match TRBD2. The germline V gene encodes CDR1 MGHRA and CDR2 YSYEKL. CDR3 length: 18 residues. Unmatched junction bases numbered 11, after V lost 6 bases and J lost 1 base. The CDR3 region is CASRPIMTSGRVSYEQYF. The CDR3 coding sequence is TGCGCCAGCAGACCTATTATGACTAGCGGGAGGGTTTCCTACGAGCAGTACTTC.

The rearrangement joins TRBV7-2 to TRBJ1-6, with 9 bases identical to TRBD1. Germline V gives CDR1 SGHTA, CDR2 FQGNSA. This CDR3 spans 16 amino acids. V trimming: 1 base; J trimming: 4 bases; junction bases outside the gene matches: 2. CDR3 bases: TGTGCCAGCAGCTTAGGAGGGACAGGGTATAATTCACCCCTCCACTTT. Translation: CASSLGGTGYNSPLHF.

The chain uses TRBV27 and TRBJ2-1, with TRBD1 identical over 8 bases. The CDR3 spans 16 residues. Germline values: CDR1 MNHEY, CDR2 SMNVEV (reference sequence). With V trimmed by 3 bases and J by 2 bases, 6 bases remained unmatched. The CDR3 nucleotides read TGTGCCAGCAGTTTGGTAGGACAGGGACCCTACAATGAGCAGTTCTTC. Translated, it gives CASSLVGQGPYNEQFF.

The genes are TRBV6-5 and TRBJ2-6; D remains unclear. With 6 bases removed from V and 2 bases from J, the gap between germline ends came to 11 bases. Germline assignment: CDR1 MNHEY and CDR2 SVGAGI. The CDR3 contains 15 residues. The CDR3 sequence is CASRAGNTGANVLTF. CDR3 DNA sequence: TGTGCCAGCAGGGCAGGTAATACTGGGGCCAACGTCCTGACTTTC.